The 28 T cell receptor beta chains below all came from one sample that was sequenced in a study of blood T cell repertoires in COVID-19. The data were produced by immunoSEQ multiplex PCR, yet TCRdb's version contains in-frame clones alone and is incomplete. This sample has 150,000 to 190,000 clones; about 80% occur once, and the top ten carry around 7.8%. Sequencing used PBMCs or T cells enriched from blood (not recorded which). The source is a man between 45 and 60 years old who had recovered from COVID-19.

The rearrangement links TRBV6-6 to TRBJ1-1; no reliable D call. Trimming stripped 6 bases from V and 0 bases from J, with 11 bases between. Germline loops: CDR1 MNHNY, CDR2 SVGAGI (reference sequence). This CDR3 has 14 amino acids. CDR3 nucleotides: TGTGCCAGCAGAGTACACGATCTGAACACTGAAGCTTTCTTT. Protein: CASRVHDLNTEAFF.

V gene TRBV7-9 combines with J gene TRBJ1-4; TRBD1 is a possible D gene (6 bases). Germline CDR1 and CDR2: SEHNR and FQNEAQ (reference sequence). This CDR3 is built from 11 residues. Trimming took off 6 bases at V and 15 bases at J, with 14 bases between the two ends. In DNA, the CDR3 is TGTGCCAGCAGTCCAGGGGATAGGTTGTTTTTT. Translated: CASSPGDRLFF.

CDR3 DNA sequence: TGTGCCAGTAGGATCTCGGGAGGGAGACCTGAAGCTTTCTTT. Translating it yields CASRISGGRPEAFF. The chain combines TRBV19 with TRBJ1-1; D is uncertain. Deletions cut 6 bases from V and 6 bases from J, with 17 bases between. Germline-derived CDR1 and CDR2 are LNHDA and SQIVND (reference sequence). The CDR3 sequence is 14 residues long.

This clone was counted a single time. V and J are TRBV5-1 and TRBJ2-3, with 11 nucleotides matching TRBD2. Germline CDR1 is SGHRS and CDR2 is YFSETQ. After removal of 5 bases from V and 1 base from J, the junction contained 0 bases not matched to a gene. This CDR3 has 14 residues. For the CDR3, the DNA is TGCGCCAGCAGACTAGCGGGGGGCACAGATACGCAGTATTTT. The encoded protein is CASRLAGGTDTQYF.

This chain uses TRBV7-9 with TRBJ1-1; no definite D call. Between the trimmed V and J ends, which lost 1 base and 1 base, there was a span of 7 bases. This CDR3 has 14 residues. Germline CDR1 is SEHNR and CDR2 is FQNEAQ (reference sequence). This chain's CDR3 is CASSLGASNTEAFF. The CDR3 nucleotides are TGTGCCAGCAGCTTAGGCGCCTCGAACACTGAAGCTTTCTTT.

This rearrangement joins TRBV14 to TRBJ1-1; 7 positions match TRBD1. The CDR3 is made up of 13 amino acids. Germline V CDR1 and CDR2: SGHDN, FVKESK. V shed 3 bases and J 7 bases; nucleotides not matched to a gene: 5. This CDR3 is CASSHLNRGEAFF. The DNA for the CDR3 is TGTGCCAGCAGCCACCTCAACAGGGGTGAAGCTTTCTTT. Full variable domain (remainder filled in from reference TRBV14 and TRBJ1-1): EAGVTQFPSHSVIEKGQTVTLRCDPISGHDNLYWYRRVMGKEIKFLLHFVKESKQDESGMPNNRFLAERTGGTYSTLKVQPAELEDSGVYFCASSHLNRGEAFFGQGTRLTVV.

V and J are TRBV27 and TRBJ2-3; TRBD1 is a possible D gene (6 bases). Trimming shortened V by 5 bases and J by 7 bases, and 19 bases separated the two germline ends. The CDR3 covers 15 residues. CDR1 and CDR2 (germline): MNHEY, SMNVEV (reference sequence). CDR3 nucleotide sequence: TGTGCCAGCAGTCCCCAGAGGGTTGGGGGCCATACGCAGTATTTT. Translating it yields CASSPQRVGGHTQYF.

The rearrangement uses TRBV24-1 and TRBJ2-7; D is uncertain. The V end lost 3 bases, the J end lost 5 bases, and 4 bases lay between the germline ends. The CDR3 runs to 11 residues. Per the germline V gene, CDR1 is KGHDR and CDR2 is SFDVKD. CDR3 residues: CATSDRDEQYF. CDR3 nucleotides: TGTGCCACCAGTGATCGAGACGAGCAGTACTTC.

This sequence joins TRBV27 and TRBJ2-7; TRBD2 agrees at 7 bases. The CDR3 sequence is 15 residues long. The germline CDR1 and CDR2 sequences are MNHEY and SMNVEV (reference sequence). Trimming took 3 bases from V and 2 from J; bases not matched to a gene: 7. The CDR3 DNA follows: TGTGCCAGCAGTTTCGGTGTGGGGGGGACCTACGAGCAGTACTTC. Amino acid sequence: CASSFGVGGTYEQYF.

V gene TRBV7-9 combines with J gene TRBJ1-2; 9 bases line up with TRBD1. Germline V lookup: CDR1 SEHNR, CDR2 FQNEAQ (reference sequence). This CDR3 spans 15 amino acids. The J segment lost 6 bases and the V segment lost 0 bases, leaving 5 bases of the junction unmatched. The CDR3 reads CASSLAGTGIDGYTF. Here the CDR3 DNA reads TGTGCCAGCAGCTTAGCGGGGACAGGGATTGATGGCTACACCTTC.

This chain connects TRBV30 to TRBJ2-5; TRBD2 aligns across 10 bases. Germline-derived CDR1 and CDR2 are GTSNPN and SVGIG (reference sequence). The V and J ends lost 0 bases and 2 bases, in that order; junction bases with no gene match: 6. The CDR3 spans 16 residues. The CDR3 here is CAWSVGAGGRQETQYF. In DNA form, the CDR3 reads TGTGCCTGGAGTGTTGGAGCGGGGGGGCGGCAAGAGACCCAGTACTTC.

In DNA form, the CDR3 reads TGTGCCAGCAGCCCTTTCCGACAGGGGTCCTACGAGCAGTACTTC. Its translation is CASSPFRQGSYEQYF. V and J are TRBV13 and TRBJ2-7; 8 bases match TRBD1. J gave up 1 base and V 5 bases, and 7 bases lay outside the gene matches. This CDR3 has 15 amino acids. Germline V gives CDR1 PRHDT, CDR2 FYEKMQ (reference sequence).

This clone was found a few times. The rearrangement links TRBV27 to TRBJ1-1; 7 bases are a match to TRBD1. The CDR3 is made up of 14 amino acids. V lost 8 bases to trimming and J lost 7 bases; unmatched junction nucleotides: 13. Germline values: CDR1 MNHEY, CDR2 SMNVEV (reference sequence). As DNA, the CDR3 is TGTGCCAGCGTCCAACGGGGACAGAGGGTTGAAGCTTTCTTT. Translated: CASVQRGQRVEAFF.

This chain uses TRBV5-1 with TRBJ1-1; 7 bases map to TRBD1. The CDR3 has 14 amino acids. After removal of 0 bases from V and 6 bases from J, the junction contained 5 bases not matched to a gene. CDR1 is SGHRS, CDR2 YFSETQ, per germline. CDR3 nucleotide sequence: TGCGCCAGCAGCTTGGGACAGGGAATTGCTGAAGCTTTCTTT. Residues: CASSLGQGIAEAFF.

J is TRBJ2-1 and V is TRBV29-1; 7 bases fit TRBD1. Unmatched junction bases numbered 8, after V lost 5 bases and J lost 4 bases. Germline-derived CDR1 and CDR2 are SQVTM and ANQGSEA. The CDR3 contains 14 residues. CDR3 in DNA: TGCAGCGTTTCTGGACGGGACAGTTACAATGAGCAGTTCTTC. The encoded protein is CSVSGRDSYNEQFF.

The chain is built from TRBV5-1 and TRBJ1-1; the D gene is possibly TRBD1 (5 bases). The V gene's germline CDR1 is SGHRS and CDR2 YFSETQ. The germline V and J ends were trimmed by 4 bases and 0 bases, with 10 bases remaining between them. The CDR3 sequence is 14 residues long. CDR3 residues: CASSTDSLNTEAFF. CDR3 bases: TGCGCCAGCAGCACAGACAGCCTGAACACTGAAGCTTTCTTT.

The chain employs TRBV5-6 and TRBJ2-7; 8 bases are a match to TRBD1. The CDR3 extends over 14 amino acids. V lost 5 bases, J lost 2 bases, and 6 bases stayed unmatched. Germline V gives CDR1 SGHDT, CDR2 YYEEEE. The CDR3: CASRLWTGTYEQYF. The CDR3 region has the DNA TGTGCCAGCAGACTCTGGACAGGGACCTACGAGCAGTACTTC.

The V and J genes are TRBV7-9 and TRBJ1-6; D may be TRBD1 (6 bases). The CDR3 loop spans 15 amino acids. Germline V gene lookup returns CDR1 SEHNR and CDR2 FQNEAQ (reference sequence). Trimming stripped 6 bases from V and 8 bases from J, with 17 bases between. CDR3 in DNA: TGTGCCAGCAGTTCGCAGGGGATTAAGTATTCACCCCTCCACTTT. Translated: CASSSQGIKYSPLHF.

This chain joins TRBV12-5 and TRBJ1-6; 11 bases fit TRBD1. Germline V gene sequence: CDR1 LGHNT, CDR2 FRNRAP. J lost 10 bases, V lost 4 bases, and 3 bases had no gene match. The CDR3 consists of 14 residues. CDR3 DNA: TGTGCTAGTGGTTCGGACAGGGGGCTCTCACCCCTCCACTTT. Protein sequence: CASGSDRGLSPLHF.

The sample holds one count of this clone. The rearrangement joins TRBV19 to TRBJ1-1; D perhaps matches TRBD1 (6 bases). From germline, CDR1 is LNHDA and CDR2 SQIVND (reference sequence). V shed 6 bases and J shed 7 bases, with 18 bases lying between them. This CDR3 region has 14 residues. DNA of the CDR3: TGTGCCAGTAGCCCTCAGGGGATCGGCCGTGAAGCTTTCTTT. Amino acids: CASSPQGIGREAFF.

This clone occurred once. J is TRBJ1-5 and V is TRBV6-5; TRBD1 matches at 7 bases. Germline V gives CDR1 MNHEY, CDR2 SVGAGI. Unmatched junction bases numbered 8, after V lost 5 bases and J lost 4 bases. This CDR3 comprises 15 residues. The CDR3 is CASSPDRVGNQPQHF. The DNA for the CDR3 is TGTGCCAGCAGTCCCGACAGGGTTGGTAATCAGCCCCAGCATTTT.

The chain employs TRBV15 and TRBJ2-2; 9 bases match TRBD1. The CDR3 extends over 16 amino acids. The J segment lost 8 bases and the V segment lost 3 bases, leaving 10 bases of the junction unmatched. The germline CDR1 and CDR2 sequences are LNHNV and YYDKDF (reference sequence). The CDR3 DNA follows: TGTGCCACCAGCAGTCCTGGACAGGGGCCCAGTGGGGAGCTGTTTTTT. It encodes CATSSPGQGPSGELFF.

The chain employs TRBV14 and TRBJ2-1; 8 positions agree with TRBD2. J lost 5 bases, V lost 2 bases, and 11 bases had no gene match. The CDR3 loop spans 17 amino acids. Germline CDR1 is SGHDN and CDR2 is FVKESK. CDR3 protein: CASSQKLLADINNEQFF. The CDR3 DNA follows: TGTGCCAGCAGCCAAAAGCTACTAGCGGACATAAACAATGAGCAGTTCTTC.

The V gene is TRBV19, the J gene TRBJ1-5; a weak D match, TRBD1 (5 bases). Germline loops: CDR1 LNHDA, CDR2 SQIVND (reference sequence). The CDR3 is made up of 14 amino acids. Trimming shortened V by 3 bases and J by 2 bases, and 8 bases separated the two germline ends. The CDR3 reads CASSIQGGNQPQHF. The CDR3 coding sequence is TGTGCCAGTAGTATCCAGGGTGGCAATCAGCCCCAGCATTTT.

This chain uses TRBV11-2 with TRBJ2-3, with D tentatively TRBD2 (7 bases). This CDR3 contains 17 residues. Trimming removed 3 bases at V and 3 bases at J, with 19 bases between. Germline assignment: CDR1 SGHAT and CDR2 FQNNGV. Here the CDR3 reads CASSFLEGGGRTDTQYF. CDR3 DNA: TGTGCCAGCAGCTTTCTCGAGGGGGGGGGCCGGACAGATACGCAGTATTTT.

This clone was seen only a few times. V is TRBV9 and J is TRBJ1-2, with D uncertain. The length of the CDR3 is 17 residues. CDR1 is SGDLS and CDR2 is YYNGEE in the germline V gene. V was cut by 0 bases and J by 0 bases, with 15 bases left in between. The CDR3 reads CASSVGASRLANYGYTF. The CDR3 DNA sequence: TGTGCCAGCAGCGTAGGGGCCTCCCGTTTAGCTAACTATGGCTACACCTTC.

CDR3 amino acids: CASSFLTGGSYTF. CDR3 coding DNA: TGTGCCAGCAGTTTTTTAACAGGAGGGAGCTACACCTTC. V is TRBV12-3 or TRBV12-4 and J is TRBJ1-2, with D perhaps matching TRBD1 (5 bases). CDR3 length equals 13 residues. Trimming removed 3 bases from V and 9 bases from J, with 14 bases in between.

The gene calls are TRBV6-6 and TRBJ1-4, with no clear D. This CDR3 is built from 14 residues. Germline CDR1 reads MNHNY; CDR2 reads SVGAGI (reference sequence). Trimming removed 6 bases from V and 0 bases from J, with 8 bases in between. The CDR3 loop reads CASRGRATNEKLFF. The CDR3 nucleotides are TGTGCCAGCAGGGGGAGGGCAACTAATGAAAAACTGTTTTTT.